The TCR beta chain under discussion was sequenced for a study of blood T cell repertoires in COVID-19. Looking at the study overall: Acute and convalescent COVID-19 samples came from the United States, Italy and Spain. From T cells, B-cell-depleted T cells, or PBMCs came the material, which was cDNA or gDNA.

This clone was seen once. Original analysis: Estimation of nucleated cell counts relied on the amplification of reference gene primers. Profiling relied on immunoSEQ multiplex PCR, and the TCRdb table lists in-frame clones only, not all of them. The V and J calls and clone size are taken from that table; D and trimming were inferred from the DNA. This table has some 130,000 clones, roughly 85% appearing once. The V segment lost 3 bases and the J segment 4 bases; nucleotides outside the gene matches: 4. Per the germline V gene, CDR1 is SEHNR and CDR2 is FQNEAQ (reference sequence). This CDR3 contains 15 residues.

The receptor was derived from a man aged 55-75 years with acute or convalescent COVID-19. Sequencing input: peripheral blood. The chain carries TRBV7-9 and TRBJ2-5, with 11 positions matching TRBD2. The DNA for the CDR3 is TGTGCCAGCAGCTTTACCGGACTAGCGGGAGAGACCCAGTACTTC. The encoded protein is CASSFTGLAGETQYF.